This T cell receptor beta chain was found in a study of cytomegalovirus exposure and HLA in healthy donors. Study results and caveats: Cytomegalovirus-associated status was assigned to some 180 TCR beta chains. In vitro, three CMV-associated chains proved specific for CMV antigens. Reports credit the classifier with highly specific, highly sensitive diagnosis of cytomegalovirus status.

Details on this clone: Its specificity is unknown.

The data were produced by immunoSEQ multiplex PCR, yet TCRdb's version contains in-frame clones alone and is incomplete. The repertoire consists of about 140,000 clones, with roughly 81% occurring once and the leading ten covering 1.4%. The CDR3 runs 16 residues. V was shortened by 1 base and J by 7 bases, with 17 bases between the two germline ends. The germline V gene has CDR1 LNHDA and CDR2 SQIVND (reference sequence). Material for sequencing was PBMCs. This receptor was obtained from a woman aged 30 to 39 in good health and CMV-seronegative. The chain recombines TRBV19 with TRBJ2-1; TRBD1 is a possible D gene (6 bases). The DNA for the CDR3 is TGTGCCAGTAGTATAGGGGGACCAGGGGCGAGGAATGAGCAGTTCTTC. Encoded protein: CASSIGGPGARNEQFF.